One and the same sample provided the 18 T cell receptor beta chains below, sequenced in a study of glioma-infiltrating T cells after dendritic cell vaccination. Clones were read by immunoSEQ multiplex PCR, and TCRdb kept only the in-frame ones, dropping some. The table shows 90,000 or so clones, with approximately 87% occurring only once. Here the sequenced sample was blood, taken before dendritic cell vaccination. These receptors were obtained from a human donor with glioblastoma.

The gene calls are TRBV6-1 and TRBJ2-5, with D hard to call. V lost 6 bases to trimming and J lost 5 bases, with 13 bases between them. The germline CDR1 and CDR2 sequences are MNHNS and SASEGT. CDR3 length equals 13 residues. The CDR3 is CASRKIVRETQYF. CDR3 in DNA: TGTGCCAGCAGGAAAATAGTCCGTGAGACCCAGTACTTC.

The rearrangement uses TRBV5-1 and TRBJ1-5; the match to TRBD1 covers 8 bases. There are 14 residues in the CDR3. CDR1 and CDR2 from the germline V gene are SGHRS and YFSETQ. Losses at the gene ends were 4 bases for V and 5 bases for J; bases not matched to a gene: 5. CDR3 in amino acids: CASSKAGGHQPQHF. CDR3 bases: TGCGCCAGCAGCAAGGCAGGGGGCCATCAGCCCCAGCATTTT.

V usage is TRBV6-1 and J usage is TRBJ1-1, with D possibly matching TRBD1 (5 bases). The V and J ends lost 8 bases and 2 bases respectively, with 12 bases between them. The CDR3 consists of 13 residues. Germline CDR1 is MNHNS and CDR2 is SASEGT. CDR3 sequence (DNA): TGTGCCAGCGTTAACAGGTTCAACACTGAAGCTTTCTTT. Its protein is CASVNRFNTEAFF.

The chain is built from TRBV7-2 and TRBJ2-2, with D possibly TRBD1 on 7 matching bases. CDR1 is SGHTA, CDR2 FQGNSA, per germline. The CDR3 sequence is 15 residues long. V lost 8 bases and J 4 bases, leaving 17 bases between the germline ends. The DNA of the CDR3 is TGTGCCAGCGGGACTTTGACAGGGACCACCGGGGAGCTGTTTTTT. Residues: CASGTLTGTTGELFF.

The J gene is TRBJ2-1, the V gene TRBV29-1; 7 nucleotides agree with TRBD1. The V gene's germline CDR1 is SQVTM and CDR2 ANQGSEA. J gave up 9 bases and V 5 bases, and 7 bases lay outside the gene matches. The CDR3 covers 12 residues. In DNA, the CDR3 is TGCAGCGTTATCCGGGACAGCGCTGAGCAGTTCTTC. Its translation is CSVIRDSAEQFF.

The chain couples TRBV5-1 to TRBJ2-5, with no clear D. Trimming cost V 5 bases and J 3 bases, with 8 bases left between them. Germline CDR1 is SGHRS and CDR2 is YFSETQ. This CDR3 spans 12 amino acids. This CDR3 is CASRYSEETQYF. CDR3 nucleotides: TGCGCCAGCAGGTATTCTGAAGAGACCCAGTACTTC.

The DNA of the CDR3 is TGTGCCAGCAGCTTGGACAGGTCCGGAACCGGGGAGCTGTTTTTT. Translating gives CASSLDRSGTGELFF. The chain has TRBV7-9 and TRBJ2-2; 7 bases are shared with TRBD1. The junction had 6 bases not matched to a gene; V was cut back by 3 bases and J by 5 bases. Looked up from germline, CDR1 is SEHNR and CDR2 is FQNEAQ (reference sequence). This CDR3 is built from 15 residues.

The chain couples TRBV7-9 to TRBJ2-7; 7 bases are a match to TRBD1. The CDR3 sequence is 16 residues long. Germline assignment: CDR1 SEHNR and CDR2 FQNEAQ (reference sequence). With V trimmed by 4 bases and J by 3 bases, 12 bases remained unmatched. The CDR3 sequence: CASSSAIGTAGYEQYF. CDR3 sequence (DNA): TGTGCCAGCAGCTCAGCCATTGGGACAGCCGGCTACGAGCAGTACTTC.

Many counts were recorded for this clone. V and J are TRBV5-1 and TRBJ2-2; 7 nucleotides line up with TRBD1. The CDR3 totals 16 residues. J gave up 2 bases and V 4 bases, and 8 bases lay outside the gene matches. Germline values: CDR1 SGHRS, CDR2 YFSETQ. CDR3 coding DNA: TGCGCCAGCAGCCTATCCGGGACAGCTAACACCGGGGAGCTGTTTTTT. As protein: CASSLSGTANTGELFF.

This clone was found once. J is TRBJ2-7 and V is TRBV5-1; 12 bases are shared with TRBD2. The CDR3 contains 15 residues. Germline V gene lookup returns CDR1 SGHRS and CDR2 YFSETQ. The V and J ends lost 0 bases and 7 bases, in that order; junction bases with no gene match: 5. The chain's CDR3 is CASSLATSGGSEQYF. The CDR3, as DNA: TGCGCCAGCAGCTTGGCAACTAGCGGGGGGAGTGAGCAGTACTTC.

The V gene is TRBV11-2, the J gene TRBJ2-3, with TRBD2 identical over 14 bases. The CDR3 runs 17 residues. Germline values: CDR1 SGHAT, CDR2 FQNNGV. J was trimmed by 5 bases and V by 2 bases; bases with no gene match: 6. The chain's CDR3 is CASSLLPGLAGEDTQYF. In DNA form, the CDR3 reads TGTGCCAGCAGCTTATTACCGGGACTAGCGGGAGAAGATACGCAGTATTTT.

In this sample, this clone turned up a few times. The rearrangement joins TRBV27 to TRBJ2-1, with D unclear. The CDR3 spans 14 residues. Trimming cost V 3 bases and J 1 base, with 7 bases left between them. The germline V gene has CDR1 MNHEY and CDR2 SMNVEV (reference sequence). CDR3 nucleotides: TGTGCCAGCAGTTTCCAGGAATCCTACAATGAGCAGTTCTTC. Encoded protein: CASSFQESYNEQFF.

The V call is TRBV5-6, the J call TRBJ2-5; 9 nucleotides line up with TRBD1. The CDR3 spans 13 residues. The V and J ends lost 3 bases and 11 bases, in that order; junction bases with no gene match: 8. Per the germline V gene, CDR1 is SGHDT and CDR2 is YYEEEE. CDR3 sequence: CASSWTGEGEQYF. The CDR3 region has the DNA TGTGCCAGCAGCTGGACAGGGGAAGGGGAGCAGTACTTC.

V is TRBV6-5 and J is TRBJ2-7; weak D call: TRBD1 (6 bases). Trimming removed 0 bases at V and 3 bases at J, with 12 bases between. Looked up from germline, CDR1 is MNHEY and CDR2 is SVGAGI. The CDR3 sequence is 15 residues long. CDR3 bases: TGTGCCAGCAGTTACTCGACAGGCCAGCGCTACGAGCAGTACTTC. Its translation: CASSYSTGQRYEQYF.

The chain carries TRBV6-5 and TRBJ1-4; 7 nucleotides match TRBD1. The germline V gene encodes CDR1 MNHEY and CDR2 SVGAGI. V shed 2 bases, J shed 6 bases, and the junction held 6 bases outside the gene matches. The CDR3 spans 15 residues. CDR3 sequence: CASSYTGTAHEKLFF. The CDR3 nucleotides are TGTGCCAGCAGTTACACCGGGACAGCTCATGAAAAACTGTTTTTT.

CDR3 loop: CASSWDRMYYGYTF. CDR3 in DNA: TGTGCCAGTAGTTGGGACAGAATGTACTATGGCTACACCTTC. The chain joins TRBV19 to TRBJ1-2; 7 bases map to TRBD1. Looked up from germline, CDR1 is LNHDA and CDR2 is SQIVND (reference sequence). The junction had 6 bases not matched to a gene; V was cut back by 5 bases and J by 3 bases. This CDR3 comprises 14 residues.

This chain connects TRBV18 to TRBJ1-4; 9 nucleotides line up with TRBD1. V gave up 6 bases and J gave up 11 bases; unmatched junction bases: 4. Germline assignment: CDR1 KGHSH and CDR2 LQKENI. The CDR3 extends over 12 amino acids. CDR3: CASSPGQGKLFF. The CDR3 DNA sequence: TGTGCCAGCTCCCCTGGACAGGGGAAACTGTTTTTT.

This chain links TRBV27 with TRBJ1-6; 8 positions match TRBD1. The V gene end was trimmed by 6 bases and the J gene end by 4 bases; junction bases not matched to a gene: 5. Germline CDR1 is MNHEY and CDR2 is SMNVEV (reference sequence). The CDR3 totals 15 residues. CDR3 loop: CASSPRTGYNSPLHF. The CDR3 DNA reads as TGTGCCAGCAGCCCCCGGACAGGGTATAATTCACCCCTCCACTTT.